The rows below give T cell receptor beta chains drawn from one sample of a study of radiation and T cells in renal cell carcinoma. The data were produced by immunoSEQ multiplex PCR, yet TCRdb's version contains in-frame clones alone and is incomplete. The sample includes 60,000 to 65,000 clones, around 77% seen only once; the top ten take roughly 7.4%. This sample comprised blood, obtained from a patient whose treatment included radiotherapy and nephrectomy. The receptor source for this set is a man in his 60s with renal cell carcinoma. CDR3s include the opening cysteine and the closing phenylalanine or tryptophan. Each record gives: J gene, clone size, D gene, V gene, CDR3 DNA, CDR3 protein. D genes are given only for firm matches. Size values are once, few and many counts, or a class for expanded clones, and some rows have none.

TRBJ1-2 | NA | TRBD1 | TRBV14 | TGTGCCAGCAGCCGACAGGGGGCCTATGGCTACACCTTC | CASSRQGAYGYTF
TRBJ1-2 | once | TRBD1 | TRBV6-1 | TGTGCCAGCAGTGAGGGGACAGGGGGCAGCTATGGCTACACCTTC | CASSEGTGGSYGYTF
TRBJ1-1 | NA | NA | TRBV6-4 | TGTGCCAGCAGTGCGCAGATGAACACTGAAGCTTTCTTT | CASSAQMNTEAFF
TRBJ2-5 | few | NA | TRBV7-6 | TGTGCCAGCAGCTTAGGTCGGGGGTTTCAAGAGACCCAGTACTTC | CASSLGRGFQETQYF
TRBJ1-5 | NA | NA | TRBV19 | TGTGCCAGTAGTGGGGGGAAAACGGACAATCAGCCCCAGCATTTT | CASSGGKTDNQPQHF
TRBJ2-1 | NA | NA | TRBV19 | TGTGCCACCGCACCGACAGGCAATGAGCAGTTCTTC | CATAPTGNEQFF
TRBJ2-3 | NA | NA | TRBV6-1 | TGTGCCAGCAGTGAGACAATCTCCCCAGATACGCAGTATTTT | CASSETISPDTQYF
TRBJ2-3 | NA | NA | TRBV27 | TGTGCCAGCAGTTTAGCGTGGTGGGATACGCAGTATTTT | CASSLAWWDTQYF
TRBJ2-5 | once | TRBD2 | TRBV5-8 | TGTGCCAGCAGCTTATATACTAGCGGGGCGGAGACCCAGTACTTC | CASSLYTSGAETQYF
TRBJ1-1 | NA | NA | TRBV5-4 | TGTGCCAGCAGCTTGGGGGGCCTGCATAACACTGAAGCTTTCTTT | CASSLGGLHNTEAFF
TRBJ2-2 | once | TRBD1 | TRBV30 | TGTGCCTCCCTCTCGTGGGGACAGGGGGCCACCGGGGAGCTGTTTTTT | CASLSWGQGATGELFF
TRBJ2-5 | NA | NA | TRBV11-2 | TGTGCCAGCAGCTTAGATCGGTGGGGTAGGGAGACCCAGTACTTC | CASSLDRWGRETQYF
TRBJ2-5 | NA | TRBD1 | TRBV5-5 | TGTGCCAGCAGCTGGGGGACAGGGCAAGAGACCCAGTACTTC | CASSWGTGQETQYF
TRBJ1-2 | NA | NA | TRBV9 | TGTGCCAGCAGCGTAGTCTCCGACAGTTCCTATGGCTACACCTTC | CASSVVSDSSYGYTF
TRBJ2-2 | NA | TRBD1 | TRBV6-1 | TGTGCCAGCAGTAACAGGGGGGACACCGGGGAGCTGTTTTTT | CASSNRGDTGELFF
TRBJ1-1 | NA | NA | TRBV13 | TGTGCCAGCAGCTTAGTAACTGAAGCTTTCTTT | CASSLVTEAFF
TRBJ2-1 | NA | TRBD2 | TRBV19 | TGTGCCAGTAGCCTGATGTTTAGCGGGGTTGAGCAGTTCTTC | CASSLMFSGVEQFF
TRBJ1-4 | NA | NA | TRBV7-2 | TGTGCCAGCAGCCCAGATGGGACCTGGACTAATGAAAAACTGTTTTTT | CASSPDGTWTNEKLFF
TRBJ1-3 | few | NA | TRBV5-5 | TGTGCCAGCAGCTTGAGGACAGATCTCCCTGGAAACACCATATATTTT | CASSLRTDLPGNTIYF
TRBJ1-5 | NA | TRBD1 | TRBV11-2 | TGTGCCAGCAGCTTGGACAGGGGTAGCAATCAGCCCCAGCATTTT | CASSLDRGSNQPQHF
TRBJ2-1 | NA | NA | TRBV30 | TGTGCCTGGAGACCTCGGGTCTCGGCTGAGCAGTTCTTC | CAWRPRVSAEQFF
TRBJ1-6 | NA | NA | TRBV15 | TGTGCCACCAGCAGGGATTTTAGTTCACCCCTCCACTTT | CATSRDFSSPLHF
TRBJ2-7 | NA | TRBD2 | TRBV7-9 | TGTGCCAGCAGCGACTCGGGGGGGGCCTACGAGCAGTACTTC | CASSDSGGAYEQYF
TRBJ2-3 | NA | NA | TRBV19 | TGTGCCAGTAGTGTCTCAGATCTAGATACGCAGTATTTT | CASSVSDLDTQYF
TRBJ2-4 | NA | TRBD2 | TRBV30 | TGTGCCTGGAGTAGGGGAACTAGCGGAAACATTCAGTACTTC | CAWSRGTSGNIQYF
TRBJ2-3 | NA | NA | TRBV9 | TGTGCCAGCAGCGTAACAAGCGCGGACACAGATACGCAGTATTTT | CASSVTSADTDTQYF
TRBJ2-5 | NA | TRBD1 | TRBV5-6 | TGTGCCAGCAGCTTGGCCGGCGGGACAGGGGGCTACGAGACCCAGTACTTC | CASSLAGGTGGYETQYF
TRBJ1-1 | NA | NA | TRBV23-1 | TGCGCCAGCAGTCAGGTAAGGGAGATCGACTGGAACACTGAAGCTTTCTTT | CASSQVREIDWNTEAFF
TRBJ1-3 | once | TRBD1 | TRBV5-1 | TGCGCCAGCAGCTTGGGACAGGGTTTAGGTGGAAACACCATATATTTT | CASSLGQGLGGNTIYF
TRBJ1-3 | NA | TRBD1 | TRBV4-2 | TGTGCCAGCAGCCGGTCAAGGGGGCCCGCCTCTGGAAACACCATATATTTT | CASSRSRGPASGNTIYF
TRBJ2-1 | few | NA | TRBV7-8 | TGTGCCAGCAGCCAAAACCCTCCGGGCAGAGGGGGTTCCTACAATGAGCAGTTCTTC | CASSQNPPGRGGSYNEQFF
TRBJ2-5 | NA | NA | TRBV5-6 | TGTGCCAGCAGCTTGTCAATTGAAGAGACCCAGTACTTC | CASSLSIEETQYF
TRBJ1-4 | NA | TRBD1 | TRBV19 | TGTGCCAGTAGTGGGGGACAGGGGGGATTTGAAAAACTGTTTTTT | CASSGGQGGFEKLFF
TRBJ1-2 | NA | NA | TRBV5-4 | TGTGCCAGCAGCCTACAGACAGGTCCCTACATTAGCTACACCTTC | CASSLQTGPYISYTF
TRBJ1-2 | NA | TRBD1 | TRBV7-8 | TGTGCCAGCAGCTTAACAGGGGACTATGGCTACACCTTC | CASSLTGDYGYTF
TRBJ2-5 | NA | NA | TRBV11-3 | TGTGCCAGCAGCTTAGATGGGTGGGGCCAGCGAGCAGAGACCCAGTACTTC | CASSLDGWGQRAETQYF
TRBJ2-2 | NA | TRBD1 | TRBV28 | TGTGCCAGCAGTTTCGGGACAGGGGACACCGGGGAGCTGTTTTTT | CASSFGTGDTGELFF
TRBJ2-3 | NA | NA | TRBV11-3 | TGTGCCAGCAGCCCTCGTGGGAGCACAGATACGCAGTATTTT | CASSPRGSTDTQYF
TRBJ1-2 | NA | TRBD1 | TRBV9 | TGTGCCAGCAGCGTAGCCACAGGGGGGTTAAGGGGCTACACCTTC | CASSVATGGLRGYTF
TRBJ2-1 | NA | TRBD2 | TRBV10-3 | TGTGCCATCAGTGAGTCCCCCGGGACTAGTCTACAGTCCTACAATGAGCAGTTCTTC | CAISESPGTSLQSYNEQFF
TRBJ1-2 | NA | TRBD1 | TRBV18 | TGTGCCAGCTCACCTCGGACAGGGGGCGACTATGGCTACACCTTC | CASSPRTGGDYGYTF
TRBJ1-2 | NA | NA | TRBV6-5 | TGTGCCAGCAGCCATCCTACTGGGGATTTCGATGGCTACACCTTC | CASSHPTGDFDGYTF
TRBJ2-2 | NA | TRBD2 | TRBV11-3 | TGTGCCAGCAGCTTAAAGTGGGGACTAGCGGGCCCCGGGGAGCTGTTTTTT | CASSLKWGLAGPGELFF
TRBJ2-1 | once | NA | TRBV7-2 | TGTGCCAGCTCGAGATACAATGAGCAGTTCTTC | CASSRYNEQFF
TRBJ1-5 | NA | NA | TRBV6-1 | TGTGCCAGCAGTCTTAGACAGAACAATCAGCCCCAGCATTTT | CASSLRQNNQPQHF
TRBJ1-1 | NA | TRBD1 | TRBV19 | TGTGCCAGTCTCTTAGTTCCGGGACAGCTGAACACTGAAGCTTTCTTT | CASLLVPGQLNTEAFF
TRBJ1-4 | NA | TRBD1 | TRBV4-1 | TGCGCCAGCAGCCAAGATCCGGGACAGACAAATGAAAAACTGTTTTTT | CASSQDPGQTNEKLFF
TRBJ2-7 | NA | NA | TRBV5-1 | TGCGCCAGCCACGTCTCAGGCCCTTCCTACGAGCAGTACTTC | CASHVSGPSYEQYF
TRBJ1-1 | few | TRBD1 | TRBV27 | TGTGCCAGCGGTAGAGGGACAGCTAACACTGAAGCTTTCTTT | CASGRGTANTEAFF
TRBJ2-3 | NA | NA | TRBV9 | TGTGCCAGCAGCCCGTCCGCCGGACAGCCTTCTAGCACAGATACGCAGTATTTT | CASSPSAGQPSSTDTQYF
TRBJ1-1 | few | NA | TRBV7-9 | TGTGCCAGCAGCTTAGCGCTGGTGAACACTGAAGCTTTCTTT | CASSLALVNTEAFF
TRBJ1-1 | NA | NA | TRBV29-1 | TGCAGCGTTTTGACTGGGGGCCTTACTGAAGCTTTCTTT | CSVLTGGLTEAFF
TRBJ1-4 | NA | TRBD1 | TRBV9 | TGTGCCAGCAGCTCCCGGACAGGGGAGGGGCGTGAAAAACTGTTTTTT | CASSSRTGEGREKLFF
TRBJ1-6 | NA | NA | TRBV30 | TGTGCCTGGAGGAGCTCCTATAATTCACCCCTCCACTTT | CAWRSSYNSPLHF